The 23 T cell receptor beta chains given below trace back to one sample, sequenced in a study of monozygotic twins with inflammatory bowel disease. TCRdb reprocessed the 5' RACE reads and reports one entry per CDR3 protein, with no DNA. The table lists more than 300,000 distinct CDR3 sequences. Sequenced material: blood. These receptors all come from a human donor with ulcerative colitis or Crohn's disease, or a healthy co-twin of an affected twin (not recorded which).

The rearrangement links TRBV9 to TRBJ1-5. The CDR3 is 15 amino acids. Germline CDR1 is SGDLS and CDR2 is YYNGEE. The CDR3 sequence is CASSVGTGPDQPQHF.

The J gene is TRBJ2-7, the V gene TRBV7-9; the D call of TRBD2 rests on TCRdb alone, since no DNA is present to check it. The CDR3 loop spans 15 amino acids. CDR1 and CDR2 (germline): SEHNR, FQNEAQ (reference sequence). CDR3 protein: CASSYGGGASSEQYF.

The V and J genes are TRBV11-2 and TRBJ2-2; checking the TCRdb D call of TRBD1 is not possible without DNA. CDR3 length: 16 amino acids. Germline CDR1 SGHAT, CDR2 FQNNGV. The CDR3 is CASSLVSGSNTGELFF. The full variable domain, with the rest looked up from reference TRBV11-2 and TRBJ2-2, is EAGVAQSPRYKIIEKRQSVAFWCNPISGHATLYWYQQILGQGPKLLIQFQNNGVVDDSQLPKDRFSAERLKGVDSTLKIQPAKLEDSAVYLCASSLVSGSNTGELFFGEGSRLTVL.

The gene calls are TRBV6-1 and TRBJ1-2; TCRdb outputs TRBD1, but without DNA this stays unchecked. Germline CDR1 is MNHNS and CDR2 is SASEGT. The CDR3 totals 16 residues. CDR3 sequence reads: CASSDRTGPRNYGYTF.

The CDR3 here is CASSGPGTANTEAFF. V is TRBV28 and J is TRBJ1-1; TCRdb indicates TRBD1, and absent DNA this call remains unverified. CDR1 is MDHEN and CDR2 is SYDVKM in the germline V gene. This CDR3 is built from 15 residues.

The chain employs TRBV18 and TRBJ2-1; TCRdb's D call, TRBD2, is unchecked because there is no DNA. Germline V CDR1 and CDR2: KGHSH, LQKENI. This CDR3 spans 18 amino acids. This CDR3 is CASSLLGIAGALNNEQFF. The entire variable domain, with the rest obtained from reference TRBV18 and TRBJ2-1, is as follows: NAGVMQNPRHLVRRRGQEARLRCSPMKGHSHVYWYRQLPEEGLKFMVYLQKENIIDESGMPKERFSAEFPKEGPSILRIQQVVRGDSAAYFCASSLLGIAGALNNEQFFGPGTRLTVL.

The rearrangement uses TRBV11-3 and TRBJ2-3; TCRdb returns TRBD2, unconfirmable since there is no DNA. The CDR3 extends over 15 amino acids. CDR1 and CDR2 from the germline V gene are SGHNT and YENEEA. This chain's CDR3 is CASSPGLGGADTQYF.

The gene calls are TRBV20-1 and TRBJ2-7; with no DNA, the TCRdb D assignment of TRBD1 cannot be verified. Germline-derived CDR1 and CDR2 are DFQATT and SNEGSKA (reference sequence). The CDR3 runs to 17 residues. This CDR3 is CSARRGSARGLSYEQYF.

The V call is TRBV27, the J call TRBJ2-7; TCRdb reports TRBD1, a call that lacks DNA to check it against. The germline CDR1 and CDR2 sequences are MNHEY and SMNVEV (reference sequence). This CDR3 is built from 16 residues. The CDR3 protein is CASSLSAGVLSYEQYF.

CDR3: CASSDGQGNYGYTF. The chain recombines TRBV9 with TRBJ1-2; the TRBD1 assignment by TCRdb is unverifiable without DNA. The CDR3 covers 14 residues. Germline values: CDR1 SGDLS, CDR2 YYNGEE.

The CDR3 reads CASSPGTGGPNNYGYTF. The rearrangement links TRBV7-2 to TRBJ1-2; TCRdb's assignment of TRBD1 cannot be checked, as there is no DNA. The V gene's germline CDR1 is SGHTA and CDR2 FQGNSA. The CDR3 totals 17 residues.

V is TRBV21-1 and J is TRBJ1-4; lacking DNA, the TRBD1 call made by TCRdb goes unchecked. TRBV21-1 is classified as a pseudogene. The CDR3 consists of 16 residues. The CDR3 protein is CASSKDTGAKDEKLFF.

V usage is TRBV3-1 and J usage is TRBJ2-1; without DNA, the TCRdb call of TRBD1 cannot be checked. The germline CDR1 and CDR2 sequences are LGHDT and YNNKEL (reference sequence). The CDR3 length is 13 residues. CDR3 sequence: CASSQTQGNEQFF.

The chain recombines TRBV20-1 with TRBJ2-3. Germline lookup yields CDR1 DFQATT and CDR2 SNEGSKA (reference sequence). This CDR3 has 12 amino acids. The CDR3 sequence: CSAMLQVDTQYF.

V gene TRBV29-1 combines with J gene TRBJ1-2; TCRdb indicates TRBD1, and absent DNA this call remains unverified. The germline V gene encodes CDR1 SQVTM and CDR2 ANQGSEA. The CDR3 extends over 13 amino acids. The CDR3 here is CSVYGTGYHGYTF.

The V gene is TRBV7-9, the J gene TRBJ2-4; TCRdb selects TRBD1, and the lack of DNA leaves this call unchecked. Germline V gene sequence: CDR1 SEHNR, CDR2 FQNEAQ (reference sequence). This CDR3 has 12 amino acids. The chain's CDR3 is CAIQGPKNIQYF.

The chain couples TRBV5-4 to TRBJ2-1; TCRdb gives TRBD1 as the D gene, but with no DNA this cannot be confirmed. The CDR3 has 16 residues. From germline, CDR1 is SGHNT and CDR2 YYREEE (reference sequence). The CDR3 spells CASSLGSGQGHNEPFF.

The rearrangement joins TRBV7-8 to TRBJ2-5. Germline V gene data show CDR1 as SGHVS and CDR2 as FQNEAQ. The CDR3 contains 12 residues. Here the CDR3 reads CASSLGLETQYF.

The J gene is TRBJ2-5, the V gene TRBV11-1; TCRdb's D call, TRBD1, is unchecked because there is no DNA. The germline V gene has CDR1 SGHAT and CDR2 FQDESV (reference sequence). The CDR3 runs to 16 residues. CDR3: CASSLLARGLQETQYF.

This chain joins TRBV5-1 and TRBJ1-2. Per the germline V gene, CDR1 is SGHRS and CDR2 is YFSETQ. This CDR3 is built from 16 residues. The chain's CDR3 is CASSLEIRGGAHGYTF.

The V gene is TRBV4-2, the J gene TRBJ1-1; the D gene TCRdb calls, TRBD1, cannot be checked with no DNA. The germline CDR1 and CDR2 sequences are LGHNA and YNFKEQ. This CDR3 is built from 15 residues. This chain's CDR3 is CASSQRDRANTEAFF.

The chain links TRBV27 to TRBJ2-3; checking the TCRdb D call of TRBD1 is not possible without DNA. This CDR3 is built from 15 residues. Germline-derived CDR1 and CDR2 are MNHEY and SMNVEV (reference sequence). The CDR3 protein is CASSWQGDPTDTQYF.

V and J are TRBV11-3 and TRBJ2-1; TCRdb indicates TRBD1, and absent DNA this call remains unverified. Germline V gives CDR1 SGHNT, CDR2 YENEEA. This CDR3 contains 14 residues. The CDR3 loop reads CASSLGTNYNEQFF.